These T cell receptor beta chains were read from a single sample in a study of T cell responses to AZD1222 COVID-19 vaccine. The data were produced by immunoSEQ multiplex PCR, yet TCRdb's version contains in-frame clones alone and is incomplete. This table has 150,000 or so clones, more than 80% appearing once. The sample consisted of peripheral blood, taken on day 0 of AZD1222 vaccination. The source of these receptors is an adult in good health. CDR3s include the opening cysteine and the closing phenylalanine or tryptophan. The order of the fields is V gene, D gene, clone size, J gene, CDR3 DNA, CDR3 protein. D genes are given only for firm matches. The size of a clone is reported for some rows only, either as once, few or many, or as a class for expanded clones.

TRBV19	NA	NA	TRBJ2-5	TGTGCCAGTAGCAACAGGGAGACCCAGTACTTC	CASSNRETQYF
TRBV28	NA	NA	TRBJ1-1	TGTGCCAGCAATGCCATGAACACTGAAGCTTTCTTT	CASNAMNTEAFF
TRBV27	TRBD1	NA	TRBJ1-5	TGTGCCAGCAGTTTATATCCGGGGACAGGGGGATCCCAGCCCCAGCATTTT	CASSLYPGTGGSQPQHF
TRBV5-6	TRBD1	NA	TRBJ1-2	TGTGCCAGCAGCAAGGGACAGATACTCTATGGCTACACCTTC	CASSKGQILYGYTF
TRBV7-9	NA	NA	TRBJ2-1	TGTGCCAGCAGCCGCCCGGGGAGACACAATGAGCAGTTCTTC	CASSRPGRHNEQFF
TRBV20-1	NA	NA	TRBJ2-3	TGCAGTGCTCAGGGGATAACGCAGTATTTT	CSAQGITQYF
TRBV19	NA	NA	TRBJ2-7	TGTGCCAGTAGTGGTCCCACCCGGCCGCCTTACGAGCAGTACTTC	CASSGPTRPPYEQYF
TRBV29-1	TRBD2	NA	TRBJ2-7	TGCAGCGCAGGGGGACTAGCGGGACGTTCCTACGAGCAGTACTTC	CSAGGLAGRSYEQYF
TRBV7-9	NA	once	TRBJ2-2	TGTGCCAGCAGCTTAAGGTCTGAGAACACCGGGGAGCTGTTTTTT	CASSLRSENTGELFF
TRBV19	NA	NA	TRBJ1-2	TGTGCCAGTAGTTCGGGACTGGGATTGGGCTACACCTTC	CASSSGLGLGYTF
TRBV27	TRBD1	once	TRBJ1-5	TGTGCCAGCAGACAGGGGTATCAGCCCCAGCATTTT	CASRQGYQPQHF
TRBV5-6	NA	NA	TRBJ2-7	TGTGCCAGCAGCTCCGGGATTTTAATAACGGGGTCCTACGAGCAGTACTTC	CASSSGILITGSYEQYF
TRBV5-1	TRBD1	NA	TRBJ2-1	TGCGCCAGCAGCCTCGGACAGGGTTTCCACAATGAGCAGTTCTTC	CASSLGQGFHNEQFF
TRBV5-1	TRBD2	few	TRBJ2-1	TGCGCCAGCAGCGCTCTAGCGGGAGATGAGCAGTTCTTC	CASSALAGDEQFF
TRBV27	NA	NA	TRBJ1-1	TGTGCCAGCAGTTTTAGATGGGAATATGAAGCTTTCTTT	CASSFRWEYEAFF
TRBV28	TRBD1	NA	TRBJ2-7	TGTGCCAGCAGGTACGGACAGGGAATACTATCCTACGAGCAGTACTTC	CASRYGQGILSYEQYF
TRBV2	NA	NA	TRBJ1-4	TGTGCCAGCAGTGATCCCGCCGATAGACAGCAGGATGAAAAACTGTTTTTT	CASSDPADRQQDEKLFF
TRBV5-4	NA	NA	TRBJ2-3	TGTGCCAGCAGCCCCGGGGTAAGCACAGATACGCAGTATTTT	CASSPGVSTDTQYF
TRBV6-5	TRBD1	NA	TRBJ2-7	TGTGCCACAGGACAGGGGACTTCCTACGAGCAGTACTTC	CATGQGTSYEQYF
TRBV2	TRBD1	once	TRBJ1-1	TGTGCCAGCAGTGATGGGGACAGGGGCACTGAAGCTTTCTTT	CASSDGDRGTEAFF
TRBV6-6	NA	NA	TRBJ1-2	TGTGCCAGCAGTTACTCGAAGAAGTATTATGGCTACACCTTC	CASSYSKKYYGYTF
TRBV2	NA	NA	TRBJ1-1	TGTGCCAGCAGTCCCAGACAGAACACTGAAGCTTTCTTT	CASSPRQNTEAFF
TRBV6-1	TRBD1	NA	TRBJ2-5	TGTGCCAGCAGTGAATCGACAGGGAGTCAAGAGACCCAGTACTTC	CASSESTGSQETQYF
TRBV18	NA	NA	TRBJ1-2	TGTGCCAGCTCACCGTCACAGGCCCTCAATAGCTATGGCTACACCTTC	CASSPSQALNSYGYTF
TRBV19	NA	NA	TRBJ2-7	TGTGCCAGTAGCCAGGCCTCGGCCTACGAGCAGTACTTC	CASSQASAYEQYF
TRBV18	NA	NA	TRBJ1-4	TGTGCCAGCTCACCAGACGGGGCCAGGGAAAAACTGTTTTTT	CASSPDGAREKLFF
TRBV18	TRBD2	once	TRBJ2-7	TGTGCCAGCTCACCAAACCGGACTAGCGGGAGCTACGAGCAGTACTTC	CASSPNRTSGSYEQYF
TRBV29-1	NA	NA	TRBJ2-7	TGCAGCGCCATTAGTAGACAGGGAGGAGGCGAGCAGTACTTC	CSAISRQGGGEQYF
TRBV27	TRBD1	many	TRBJ2-7	TGTGCCAGCAACGATTACAGGGGCCACGAGCAGTACTTC	CASNDYRGHEQYF
TRBV5-4	TRBD1	NA	TRBJ1-5	TGTGCCAGCAGCTTGGAGGGACAGGGTCAGCCCCAGCATTTT	CASSLEGQGQPQHF
TRBV19	NA	NA	TRBJ1-1	TGTGCCAGTAGACAAGGGGGGACTGAAGCTTTCTTT	CASRQGGTEAFF
TRBV6-5	NA	NA	TRBJ1-5	TGTGCCAGCAGTTACTCGAGAGGTAGCGGGCAGCCCCAGCATTTT	CASSYSRGSGQPQHF
TRBV4-1	TRBD2	NA	TRBJ2-1	TGCGCCAGCAGGCAGCTAGCGGGTCCCTACAATGAGCAGTTCTTC	CASRQLAGPYNEQFF
TRBV21-1	NA	NA	TRBJ2-1	TGTGCCAGCAGCTCAACAGCTTACAATGAGCAGTTCTTC	CASSSTAYNEQFF
TRBV10-3	TRBD1	NA	TRBJ2-3	TGTGCCATCGCGCGGGACAGGGATACAGATACGCAGTATTTT	CAIARDRDTDTQYF
TRBV20-1	NA	NA	TRBJ1-1	TGCAGTGCTTTTAGACAGGTCCGGGCTTTCTTT	CSAFRQVRAFF
TRBV13	NA	NA	TRBJ1-1	TGTGCCAGCAGCTCCACCCACACTGAAGCTTTCTTT	CASSSTHTEAFF
TRBV6-6	TRBD2	NA	TRBJ2-5	TGTGCCAGCAGTTACTGGGCTAGCGGGACTGAGACCCAGTACTTC	CASSYWASGTETQYF
TRBV12-3/TRBV12-4	NA	NA	TRBJ1-5	TGTGCCAGCAGCCCCACGATGAGCCAGCCCCAGCATTTT	CASSPTMSQPQHF
TRBV7-8	NA	NA	TRBJ1-1	TGTGCCAGCAGCTTAGGACAGCGGAACACTGAAGCTTTCTTT	CASSLGQRNTEAFF
TRBV12-3/TRBV12-4	NA	NA	TRBJ2-7	TGTGCCAGCAGCTCCGGGGCCTCCTACGAGCAGTACTTC	CASSSGASYEQYF
TRBV2	NA	NA	TRBJ1-5	TGTGCCAGCAGTTCTCAGGATCAGCCCCAGCATTTT	CASSSQDQPQHF
TRBV5-1	TRBD2	NA	TRBJ2-5	TGCGCCAGCAGCTTGGTGGCTAGCGGGAGCCAAGAGACCCAGTACTTC	CASSLVASGSQETQYF
TRBV7-9	NA	once	TRBJ1-3	TGTGCCAGCAGCTTAGAAGTTGGAAACACCATATATTTT	CASSLEVGNTIYF
TRBV5-1	NA	NA	TRBJ1-1	TGCGCCAGCAGCATTCCAGGGGTCACTGAAGCTTTCTTT	CASSIPGVTEAFF
TRBV4-2	TRBD1	NA	TRBJ1-4	TGTGCCAGCAGCGAGGACAGGTTGCGGGAAAAACTGTTTTTT	CASSEDRLREKLFF
TRBV19	TRBD1	NA	TRBJ1-2	TGTGCCACGACCCGGGACAGGGCGAGCTACACCTTC	CATTRDRASYTF
TRBV11-2	NA	NA	TRBJ2-7	TGTGCCAGCAGCGGAACTAGAGGCGAGCAGTACTTC	CASSGTRGEQYF
TRBV19	TRBD2	NA	TRBJ2-1	TGTGCCAGTTCCCCGGGGGGGCTAGCGGGAGTAGGGCAGTTCTTC	CASSPGGLAGVGQFF
TRBV18	NA	NA	TRBJ1-2	TGTGCCAGCTCACCACCTCTGGCTAACTATGGCTACACCTTC	CASSPPLANYGYTF
TRBV19	TRBD1	NA	TRBJ1-2	TGTGCCAGTAGTATAGAGGACAGGGCGGCGGGCTACACCTTC	CASSIEDRAAGYTF
TRBV7-2	TRBD1	NA	TRBJ2-7	TGTGCCAGCAGCTTTTCCGGGACAGGGTCCTACGAGCAGTACTTC	CASSFSGTGSYEQYF
TRBV7-2	NA	NA	TRBJ1-2	TGTGCCAGCAGCTTCGGGGGCGGAGGCTACACCTTC	CASSFGGGGYTF